These 8 T cell receptor beta chains share one sample of origin, sequenced in a study of shared clonotypes between healthy human individuals. Profiled with immunoSEQ multiplex PCR; TCRdb holds only in-frame clones, not every one. The sample includes some 2,000,000 clones, 90% to 97% of them seen just once. The sequencing sample was made of naive CD4+ T cells sorted from blood. Subset defined: CD45RA+ positively selected. The origin of the receptors is a man younger than 35 in good health.

The rearrangement uses TRBV5-4 and TRBJ1-1; D remains ambiguous. CDR1 and CDR2 (germline): SGHNT, YYREEE (reference sequence). This CDR3 is 14 amino acids long. Between the trimmed V and J ends, which lost 2 bases and 4 bases, there was a span of 12 bases. CDR3 sequence: CASSFGLLGTEAFF. Here the CDR3 DNA reads TGTGCCAGCAGCTTCGGACTATTGGGCACTGAAGCTTTCTTT.

The genes are TRBV5-1 and TRBJ2-3; 7 bases match TRBD2. The V gene end was trimmed by 3 bases and the J gene end by 1 base; junction bases not matched to a gene: 5. The CDR3 loop spans 15 amino acids. The germline V gene has CDR1 SGHRS and CDR2 YFSETQ. CDR3 bases: TGCGCCAGCAGCTGGGCGGGAGCGGGCACAGATACGCAGTATTTT. Protein: CASSWAGAGTDTQYF. Combining the CDR3 with reference TRBV5-1 and TRBJ2-3 gives the whole variable domain KAGVTQTPRYLIKTRGQQVTLSCSPISGHRSVSWYQQTPGQGLQFLFEYFSETQRNKGNFPGRFSGRQFSNSRSEMNVSTLELGDSALYLCASSWAGAGTDTQYFGPGTRLTVL.

In the case of this clone: Other DNA sequences of this sample code for an identical CDR3. This chain connects TRBV5-1 to TRBJ2-3, with D possibly matching TRBD2 (5 bases). This CDR3 is 15 amino acids long. CDR1 SGHRS and CDR2 YFSETQ come from the germline V gene. Deletions cut 0 bases from V and 1 base from J, with 9 bases between. CDR3 coding DNA: TGCGCCAGCAGCTTGGGAGGGATCGGCACAGATACGCAGTATTTT. Translating it yields CASSLGGIGTDTQYF. Full variable domain (remainder filled in from reference TRBV5-1 and TRBJ2-3): KAGVTQTPRYLIKTRGQQVTLSCSPISGHRSVSWYQQTPGQGLQFLFEYFSETQRNKGNFPGRFSGRQFSNSRSEMNVSTLELGDSALYLCASSLGGIGTDTQYFGPGTRLTVL.

The rearrangement uses TRBV18 and TRBJ2-2; no clear D gene. Trimming shortened V by 2 bases and J by 5 bases, and 12 bases separated the two germline ends. The CDR3 runs 15 residues. Germline CDR1 and CDR2: KGHSH and LQKENI. CDR3 in amino acids: CASSPGSWGTGELFF. The CDR3 coding sequence is TGTGCCAGCTCACCAGGATCCTGGGGTACCGGGGAGCTGTTTTTT. Full variable domain (remainder filled in from reference TRBV18 and TRBJ2-2): NAGVMQNPRHLVRRRGQEARLRCSPMKGHSHVYWYRQLPEEGLKFMVYLQKENIIDESGMPKERFSAEFPKEGPSILRIQQVVRGDSAAYFCASSPGSWGTGELFFGEGSRLTVL.

The chain joins TRBV18 to TRBJ2-7; D unclear. This CDR3 comprises 13 residues. Germline assignment: CDR1 KGHSH and CDR2 LQKENI. Trimming took 0 bases from V and 6 from J, leaving 9 bases between them. CDR3 protein: CASSPPLLSEQYF. CDR3 DNA sequence: TGTGCCAGCTCACCACCCCTCTTATCCGAGCAGTACTTC. Together with reference TRBV18 and TRBJ2-7, the CDR3 gives the full variable domain: NAGVMQNPRHLVRRRGQEARLRCSPMKGHSHVYWYRQLPEEGLKFMVYLQKENIIDESGMPKERFSAEFPKEGPSILRIQQVVRGDSAAYFCASSPPLLSEQYFGPGTRLTVT.

This chain connects TRBV7-2 to TRBJ1-5; 9 positions match TRBD1. The germline CDR1 and CDR2 sequences are SGHTA and FQGNSA. CDR3 length: 15 amino acids. The V and J ends lost 1 base and 6 bases, in that order; junction bases with no gene match: 4. The CDR3 region is CASSLGGDRAQPQHF. In DNA, the CDR3 is TGTGCCAGCAGCTTAGGAGGGGACAGGGCTCAGCCCCAGCATTTT.

V and J are TRBV29-1 and TRBJ1-2; a weak D match, TRBD1 (5 bases). The CDR3 loop spans 12 amino acids. V lost 3 bases, J lost 6 bases, and 11 bases lay in between. Germline values: CDR1 SQVTM, CDR2 ANQGSEA. The CDR3 here is CSVEGVQDGYTF. The CDR3 coding sequence is TGCAGCGTTGAGGGGGTGCAGGATGGCTACACCTTC.

The chain joins TRBV29-1 to TRBJ1-1; D not certain. The CDR3 sequence is 14 residues long. Trimming shortened V by 1 base and J by 5 bases, and 14 bases separated the two germline ends. Germline lookup yields CDR1 SQVTM and CDR2 ANQGSEA. CDR3 nucleotides: TGCAGCGTTGAAGTCCTCGGGGTCGGGACTGAAGCTTTCTTT. Encoded protein: CSVEVLGVGTEAFF.